These 24 T cell receptor beta chains share one sample of origin, sequenced in a study of blood T cell repertoires in COVID-19. TCRdb's copy holds only in-frame clones and misses some; the assay was immunoSEQ multiplex PCR. The repertoire holds more than 75,000 clones, with about 91% as singletons. Sequencing was done on a sample of peripheral blood. These TCRs come from a woman between 65 and 79 years old with acute or convalescent COVID-19.

This sequence joins TRBV7-9 and TRBJ2-1; tentatively, D is TRBD2 (6 bases). Germline V gives CDR1 SEHNR, CDR2 FQNEAQ (reference sequence). The V gene lost 4 bases and the J gene lost 3 bases, with 16 bases spanning the gap. This CDR3 region has 16 residues. The CDR3 sequence is CASSSPTASVYNEQFF. DNA of the CDR3: TGTGCCAGCAGCTCCCCCACAGCTAGCGTCTACAATGAGCAGTTCTTC.

The chain joins TRBV5-1 to TRBJ2-3, with 10 bases lining up with TRBD2. V lost 2 bases and J lost 4; bases outside the gene matches: 4. Germline lookup yields CDR1 SGHRS and CDR2 YFSETQ. This CDR3 is built from 15 residues. The CDR3, as DNA: TGCGCCAGCAGCTTCAGCGGGAGGGTCCCAGATACGCAGTATTTT. Residues: CASSFSGRVPDTQYF. The full variable domain, in which reference TRBV5-1 and TRBJ2-3 provide the parts outside the CDR3, is KAGVTQTPRYLIKTRGQQVTLSCSPISGHRSVSWYQQTPGQGLQFLFEYFSETQRNKGNFPGRFSGRQFSNSRSEMNVSTLELGDSALYLCASSFSGRVPDTQYFGPGTRLTVL.

The V call is TRBV15, the J call TRBJ2-5; 8 nucleotides match TRBD1. Germline V gene lookup returns CDR1 LNHNV and CDR2 YYDKDF (reference sequence). V dropped 6 bases and J dropped 1; count of bases not matched to a gene: 10. CDR3 length equals 16 residues. The CDR3 DNA sequence: TGTGCCACCAGGTTGGGTTTAGGACAGGGCCAAGAGACCCAGTACTTC. As protein: CATRLGLGQGQETQYF.

The chain combines TRBV24-1 with TRBJ2-5, with TRBD1 matching 10 bases. This CDR3 is 17 amino acids long. Trimming cost V 4 bases and J 5 bases; bases outside gene matches: 12. In germline, CDR1 is KGHDR, CDR2 SFDVKD. DNA for the CDR3: TGTGCCACCAGTGAAGACAGGGGGCCAGGGACGTGGGAGACCCAGTACTTC. Protein sequence: CATSEDRGPGTWETQYF.

J is TRBJ2-5 and V is TRBV7-9; 9 positions match TRBD2. The V segment lost 10 bases and the J segment 4 bases; nucleotides outside the gene matches: 10. Germline-derived CDR1 and CDR2 are SEHNR and FQNEAQ (reference sequence). CDR3 size: 14 residues. The CDR3 region has the DNA TGTGCCATTTTTAGCGGGGGAGGAGGAGAGACCCAGTACTTC. As protein: CAIFSGGGGETQYF.

V usage is TRBV7-9 and J usage is TRBJ2-5; D call uncertain. The CDR3 loop spans 14 amino acids. Germline V gives CDR1 SEHNR, CDR2 FQNEAQ (reference sequence). V was shortened by 1 base and J by 0 bases, with 6 bases between the two germline ends. CDR3 bases: TGTGCCAGCAGCTTAGGCAGGTACCAAGAGACCCAGTACTTC. Translation: CASSLGRYQETQYF.

The chain joins TRBV7-8 to TRBJ2-3; 9 nucleotides line up with TRBD2. From germline, CDR1 is SGHVS and CDR2 FQNEAQ. This CDR3 region has 15 residues. Trimming cost V 6 bases and J 4 bases; bases outside gene matches: 8. The CDR3 loop is CASRYLAGSPDTQYF. CDR3 bases: TGTGCCAGCAGGTATCTAGCGGGGAGCCCAGATACGCAGTATTTT.

V gene TRBV28 combines with J gene TRBJ1-4; D gene unclear. The CDR3 length is 13 residues. V lost 5 bases and J 3 bases, leaving 7 bases between the germline ends. The germline V gene has CDR1 MDHEN and CDR2 SYDVKM. The CDR3 nucleotides are TGTGCCAGCAGTAGCCAGGCTAATGAAAAACTGTTTTTT. It encodes CASSSQANEKLFF.

This chain uses TRBV27 with TRBJ2-1; 11 nucleotides align to TRBD2. The trim removed 2 bases at V and 7 bases at J, leaving 7 bases unmatched. This CDR3 is built from 16 residues. Germline V gene data show CDR1 as MNHEY and CDR2 as SMNVEV (reference sequence). The CDR3 is CASSLMGLAVSNEQFF. For the CDR3, the DNA is TGTGCCAGCAGTTTAATGGGACTAGCGGTCAGTAATGAGCAGTTCTTC.

The rearrangement joins TRBV3-1 (or the pseudogene TRBV3-2) to TRBJ2-7; no clear D gene. CDR1 is LGHDT, CDR2 YNNKEL, per germline (reference sequence). Trimming took 1 base from V and 3 from J, leaving 10 bases between them. The CDR3 runs 14 residues. In nucleotides, the CDR3 is TGTGCCAGCAGCCAAGTGGTGACGGGCTACGAGCAGTACTTC. Translation: CASSQVVTGYEQYF.

The V and J genes are TRBV18 and TRBJ2-1; weak D call: TRBD2 (6 bases). Trimming took 5 bases from V and 1 from J, leaving 15 bases between them. CDR1 is KGHSH and CDR2 is LQKENI in the germline V gene. CDR3 length: 16 residues. The CDR3 DNA sequence: TGTGCCAGCTCAAGACTAGGGCAGGGATCCTACAATGAGCAGTTCTTC. Residues: CASSRLGQGSYNEQFF.

The V call is TRBV7-8, the J call TRBJ2-5; possible D gene TRBD1, 6 bases. The germline V gene has CDR1 SGHVS and CDR2 FQNEAQ. V was trimmed by 4 bases and J by 1 base, leaving 10 bases between them. The CDR3 has 14 amino acids. CDR3 sequence (DNA): TGTGCCAGCAGCTCTTTGGACAGCCAAGAGACCCAGTACTTC. This encodes CASSSLDSQETQYF. Combining the CDR3 with reference TRBV7-8 and TRBJ2-5 gives the whole variable domain GAGVSQSPRYKVAKRGQDVALRCDPISGHVSLFWYQQALGQGPEFLTYFQNEAQLDKSGLPSDRFFAERPEGSVSTLKIQRTQQEDSAVYLCASSSLDSQETQYFGPGTRLLVL.

This chain joins TRBV4-1 and TRBJ2-1; 7 bases fit TRBD1. Trimming cost V 6 bases and J 8 bases; bases outside gene matches: 7. Per germline, CDR1 MGHRA and CDR2 YSYEKL. The CDR3 covers 13 residues. The CDR3 region has the DNA TGCGCCAGCAGTGGACAGGCCCTTGATGAGCAGTTCTTC. Translating it yields CASSGQALDEQFF.

The gene calls are TRBV27 and TRBJ1-1; possibly TRBD1 for D (5 bases). This CDR3 has 13 amino acids. The germline V gene encodes CDR1 MNHEY and CDR2 SMNVEV (reference sequence). Trimming removed 3 bases at V and 5 bases at J, with 10 bases between. Here the CDR3 reads CASSFDRGTEAFF. The CDR3 nucleotides read TGTGCCAGCAGTTTCGACAGAGGAACTGAAGCTTTCTTT.

J is TRBJ2-7 and V is TRBV28; TRBD1 is a possible D gene (6 bases). Germline lookup yields CDR1 MDHEN and CDR2 SYDVKM. Trimming shortened V by 8 bases and J by 0 bases, and 11 bases separated the two germline ends. CDR3 length equals 13 residues. The CDR3 is CASSGVYSYEQYF. The CDR3 coding sequence is TGTGCCAGCTCAGGGGTCTACTCCTACGAGCAGTACTTC.

The chain joins TRBV28 to TRBJ1-2, with a weak D call TRBD1 (5 bases). The CDR3 is made up of 11 amino acids. Per germline, CDR1 MDHEN and CDR2 SYDVKM. V dropped 9 bases and J dropped 7 bases, with 12 bases sitting between them. As DNA, the CDR3 is TGTGCCAGTGCCAGGGTTTCTGGCTACACCTTC. Amino acids: CASARVSGYTF.

V and J are TRBV7-9 and TRBJ2-1; 11 bases are shared with TRBD1. V trimming: 5 bases; J trimming: 8 bases; junction bases outside the gene matches: 8. Germline values: CDR1 SEHNR, CDR2 FQNEAQ (reference sequence). This CDR3 has 15 amino acids. The DNA for the CDR3 is TGTGCCAGCAGCAACCGGGACAGGGGGTTCGATGAGCAGTTCTTC. It yields the protein CASSNRDRGFDEQFF.

V and J are TRBV13 and TRBJ1-1, with D possibly TRBD1 on 6 matching bases. The ends were cut back, 8 bases at V and 0 bases at J, with 16 bases in the middle. The germline V gene has CDR1 PRHDT and CDR2 FYEKMQ (reference sequence). This CDR3 is 15 amino acids long. Written as DNA, the CDR3 is TGTGCCAGCTATAAGGCCGGACAGTTGAACACTGAAGCTTTCTTT. It encodes CASYKAGQLNTEAFF.

In DNA, the CDR3 is TGTGCCAGCACGGAGGTTCTAGCGGGGACCAATGAGCAGTTCTTC. Protein sequence: CASTEVLAGTNEQFF. V is TRBV2 and J is TRBJ2-1, with 9 bases aligning to TRBD2. Unmatched junction bases numbered 10, after V lost 7 bases and J lost 6 bases. The CDR3 sequence is 15 residues long. The germline gives CDR1 SNHLY, CDR2 FYNNEI.

This clone occurred a few times. This rearrangement joins TRBV5-4 to TRBJ1-1; D gene unclear. CDR1 is SGHNT, CDR2 YYREEE, per germline (reference sequence). This CDR3 contains 12 residues. The V end was cut by 5 bases, the J end by 12 bases, with 17 bases between. This chain's CDR3 is CASSSRTFETFF. In nucleotides, the CDR3 is TGTGCCAGCAGTTCACGCACGTTTGAGACTTTCTTT.

This rearrangement joins TRBV30 to TRBJ1-6; D not certain. V was cut by 7 bases and J by 4 bases, with 14 bases left in between. The CDR3 is 14 residues long. Germline CDR1 and CDR2: GTSNPN and SVGIG (reference sequence). The CDR3 here is CALGGNQYNSPLHF. CDR3 nucleotides: TGTGCCTTAGGCGGGAACCAATATAATTCACCCCTCCACTTT.

This chain connects TRBV6-5 to TRBJ2-2; 7 nucleotides line up with TRBD1. Unmatched junction bases numbered 9, after V lost 6 bases and J lost 5 bases. The CDR3 is made up of 15 amino acids. CDR1 is MNHEY, CDR2 SVGAGI, per germline. CDR3 amino acids: CASRAQPQGTGELFF. CDR3 sequence (DNA): TGTGCCAGCAGAGCACAACCACAGGGGACCGGGGAGCTGTTTTTT.

The rearrangement uses TRBV29-1 and TRBJ1-2; TRBD1 aligns across 8 bases. The junction had 11 bases not matched to a gene; V was cut back by 6 bases and J by 5 bases. Germline-derived CDR1 and CDR2 are SQVTM and ANQGSEA. The CDR3 runs to 14 residues. CDR3 nucleotides: TGCAGCGTGACCCGGGACAGGACTCTTTATGGCTACACCTTC. It yields the protein CSVTRDRTLYGYTF.

This clone occurred once. The chain has TRBV18 and TRBJ1-2; TRBD1 is a possible D gene (6 bases). Germline loops: CDR1 KGHSH, CDR2 LQKENI. The V gene lost 3 bases and the J gene lost 5 bases, with 16 bases spanning the gap. There are 15 residues in the CDR3. CDR3 sequence reads: CASSPTGQGGYGYTF. The CDR3 DNA reads TGTGCCAGCTCACCCACCGGACAAGGGGGATATGGCTACACCTTC.